The 26 T cell receptor beta chains given below trace back to one sample, sequenced in a study of T cells in Graves' hyperthyroidism and ophthalmopathy. RNA transcripts yielded amplified TCR beta CDR3 regions. A set of HTBI primers served as the primers for a first-round RT-PCR of the TCR CDR3. TCRdb ran MiXCR on the multiplex PCR reads and lists one entry per CDR3 protein. Of 340,000 or so distinct CDR3 sequences in the sample, roughly 23% were seen once. Specimen: blood. The receptors shown here come from a woman aged 45-65 years with Graves' hyperthyroidism.

This clonotype was observed at least ten times. The chain joins TRBV2 to TRBJ2-1, with 8 positions matching TRBD1. The CDR3 spans 13 residues. Germline CDR1 is SNHLY and CDR2 is FYNNEI. The J segment lost 9 bases and the V segment lost 3 bases, leaving 4 bases of the junction unmatched. Written as DNA, the CDR3 is TGTGCCAGCAGTGAGCAGGGGGCAGCTGAGCAGTTCTTC. It is translated as CASSEQGAAEQFF.

The chain joins TRBV5-4 to TRBJ2-5; D is ambiguous. V lost 3 bases to trimming and J lost 2 bases, with 5 bases between them. The CDR3 contains 12 residues. In germline, CDR1 is SGHNT, CDR2 YYREEE (reference sequence). The CDR3 DNA reads as TGTGCCAGCAGCTATGAACAAGAGACCCAGTACTTC. This codes for CASSYEQETQYF.

This clonotype was detected ten times or more. This rearrangement joins TRBV7-8 to TRBJ1-1; TRBD1 is a possible D gene (6 bases). Germline CDR1 reads SGHVS; CDR2 reads FQNEAQ. Trimming stripped 3 bases from V and 0 bases from J, with 17 bases between. The CDR3 loop spans 17 amino acids. The DNA of the CDR3 is TGTGCCAGCAGCTTTCGGACCGGACAGCTCATGAACACTGAAGCTTTCTTT. Protein sequence: CASSFRTGQLMNTEAFF.

V gene TRBV15 combines with J gene TRBJ2-7; 10 nucleotides agree with TRBD1. CDR1 is LNHNV and CDR2 is YYDKDF in the germline V gene (reference sequence). V was pared by 1 base and J by 7 bases, with 7 bases of the junction left unmatched. This CDR3 is 15 amino acids long. The CDR3 DNA is TGTGCCACCAGCAGAGGGGGGACAGGGGAGGGAGAGCAGTACTTC. It codes for CATSRGGTGEGEQYF.

This clonotype was detected ten times or more. The V and J genes are TRBV20-1 and TRBJ2-2; TRBD2 might be the D (5 bases). The V gene lost 2 bases and the J gene lost 10 bases, with 14 bases spanning the gap. The germline CDR1 and CDR2 sequences are DFQATT and SNEGSKA (reference sequence). The CDR3 totals 13 residues. Written as DNA, the CDR3 is TGCAGTGCTAGAAATGGCCTTCGGGAGGAGCTGTTTTTT. Its translation: CSARNGLREELFF.

The chain uses TRBV5-1 and TRBJ2-7; D may correspond to TRBD1 or TRBD2 (6 bases each). Germline CDR1 and CDR2: SGHRS and YFSETQ. The CDR3 length is 14 residues. With 4 bases removed from V and 0 bases from J, the gap between germline ends came to 11 bases. CDR3 amino acids: CASSPEGDSYEQYF. The CDR3 bases are TGCGCCAGCAGCCCGGAGGGGGACTCCTACGAGCAGTACTTC. Full variable domain (missing parts from reference TRBV5-1 and TRBJ2-7): KAGVTQTPRYLIKTRGQQVTLSCSPISGHRSVSWYQQTPGQGLQFLFEYFSETQRNKGNFPGRFSGRQFSNSRSEMNVSTLELGDSALYLCASSPEGDSYEQYFGPGTRLTVT.

This clonotype was recorded at least ten times. V is TRBV12-3 or TRBV12-4 and J is TRBJ2-1, with TRBD2 matching 11 bases. V gave up 6 bases and J gave up 4 bases; unmatched junction bases: 5. The CDR3 is 15 residues long. The chain's CDR3 is CASRVAGGGYNEQFF. CDR3 DNA: TGTGCCAGCAGGGTAGCGGGAGGGGGTTACAATGAGCAGTTCTTC.

This clonotype has only a few counts. The chain carries TRBV7-2 and TRBJ1-3; maybe TRBD1 (6 bases). With 5 bases removed from V and 8 bases from J, the gap between germline ends came to 13 bases. The CDR3 has 13 amino acids. Per the germline V gene, CDR1 is SGHTA and CDR2 is FQGNSA. CDR3 in amino acids: CASSLGHKDTIYF. The CDR3 nucleotides are TGTGCCAGCAGCCTGGGACATAAAGACACCATATATTTT. Full variable domain (rest looked up from reference TRBV7-2 and TRBJ1-3): GAGVSQSPSNKVTEKGKDVELRCDPISGHTALYWYRQSLGQGLEFLIYFQGNSAPDKSGLPSDRFSAERTGGSVSTLTIQRTQQEDSAVYLCASSLGHKDTIYFGEGSWLTVV.

This clonotype was detected many times. The chain carries TRBV7-2 and TRBJ2-2; TRBD1 aligns across 7 bases. Per the germline V gene, CDR1 is SGHTA and CDR2 is FQGNSA. CDR3 size: 14 residues. Trimming took 6 bases from V and 4 from J; bases not matched to a gene: 5. Written as DNA, the CDR3 is TGTGCCAGCAGAAGACAGGGCGGCACCGGGGAGCTGTTTTTT. Translating it yields CASRRQGGTGELFF.

This clonotype was observed many times. The CDR3 region is CASSQRIGLVFTQYF. CDR3 in DNA: TGTGCCAGCAGTCAGAGGATCGGGTTGGTGTTTACGCAGTATTTT. V is TRBV7-9 and J is TRBJ2-3; the D is unclear. V was trimmed by 6 bases and J by 8 bases, leaving 21 bases between them. CDR1 is SEHNR and CDR2 is FQNEAQ in the germline V gene (reference sequence). CDR3 length: 15 residues.

This clonotype was detected ten times or more. The chain employs TRBV28 and TRBJ1-2; 10 bases are shared with TRBD1. The V gene end was trimmed by 10 bases and the J gene end by 5 bases; junction bases not matched to a gene: 4. The germline V gene encodes CDR1 MDHEN and CDR2 SYDVKM. CDR3 length: 12 residues. The CDR3 spells CATRGQGYGYTF. CDR3 nucleotides: TGTGCCACGCGGGGACAGGGGTATGGCTACACCTTC.

This clonotype was counted between two and nine times. This chain connects TRBV10-3 to TRBJ2-1; D perhaps matches TRBD2 (6 bases). Germline CDR1 ENHRY, CDR2 SYGVKD. V shed 5 bases and J shed 3 bases, with 11 bases lying between them. The CDR3 runs 14 residues. The CDR3 DNA is TGTGCCATCAGTCGCGGCGGGGACTACAATGAGCAGTTCTTC. Amino acid sequence: CAISRGGDYNEQFF.

This rearrangement joins TRBV5-1 to TRBJ2-1; no clear D gene. CDR1 and CDR2 from the germline V gene are SGHRS and YFSETQ. The CDR3 consists of 13 residues. The ends were cut back, 2 bases at V and 6 bases at J, with 9 bases in the middle. The CDR3 sequence: CASSLGPSNEQFF. The CDR3 nucleotides read TGCGCCAGCAGCTTAGGACCGTCCAATGAGCAGTTCTTC.

The chain recombines TRBV3-1 with TRBJ2-5; no clear D gene. This CDR3 comprises 15 residues. The V gene's germline CDR1 is LGHDT and CDR2 YNNKEL (reference sequence). The V gene lost 2 bases and the J gene lost 5 bases, with 15 bases spanning the gap. CDR3 protein: CASSQWTNLRETQYF. CDR3 DNA sequence: TGTGCCAGCAGCCAATGGACGAATCTCCGGGAGACCCAGTACTTC.

This clonotype was observed at least ten times. The chain recombines TRBV28 with TRBJ2-7, with D perhaps TRBD1 or TRBD2 (5 bases each). The CDR3 runs to 15 residues. V lost 11 bases and J lost 6, with 26 bases in between. Per germline, CDR1 MDHEN and CDR2 SYDVKM. CDR3 in DNA: TGTGCCGTACCCCGGGACCGCGCCCTTGCTGGCGAGCAGTACTTC. The encoded protein is CAVPRDRALAGEQYF.

This clonotype came up many times. The rearrangement joins TRBV2 to TRBJ2-2; no clear D gene. V dropped 5 bases and J dropped 1 base, with 11 bases sitting between them. The V gene's germline CDR1 is SNHLY and CDR2 FYNNEI. The length of the CDR3 is 15 residues. The DNA for the CDR3 is TGTGCCAGCAGTAAAAGGACGGGGAACACCGGGGAGCTGTTTTTT. It specifies CASSKRTGNTGELFF.

This clonotype was seen at least ten times. V and J are TRBV3-1 and TRBJ1-1; no clear D. V lost 2 bases to trimming and J lost 4 bases, with 8 bases between them. In germline, CDR1 is LGHDT, CDR2 YNNKEL (reference sequence). The CDR3 consists of 13 residues. The CDR3 region has the DNA TGTGCCAGCAGCCAACGGTTAAGCACTGAAGCTTTCTTT. It specifies CASSQRLSTEAFF.

This clonotype came up many times. The chain is built from TRBV5-5 and TRBJ1-1; 7 nucleotides align to TRBD1. With V trimmed by 0 bases and J by 3 bases, 8 bases remained unmatched. This CDR3 has 16 amino acids. Germline V CDR1 and CDR2: SGHKS, YYEKEE (reference sequence). This chain's CDR3 is CASSLVPTGADTEAFF. The DNA of the CDR3 is TGTGCCAGCAGCTTGGTCCCCACAGGGGCCGACACTGAAGCTTTCTTT.

The chain couples TRBV5-1 to TRBJ2-1; TRBD2 might be the D (7 bases). Trimming shortened V by 7 bases and J by 3 bases, and 17 bases separated the two germline ends. CDR1 SGHRS and CDR2 YFSETQ come from the germline V gene. This CDR3 region has 15 residues. For the CDR3, the DNA is TGCGCCAGCGCGGGGGCTAGCGCACGCTACAATGAGCAGTTCTTC. This sequence encodes CASAGASARYNEQFF.

The chain carries TRBV2 and TRBJ2-4; weak D call: TRBD1 (5 bases). The V end lost 6 bases, the J end lost 3 bases, and 9 bases lay between the germline ends. This CDR3 is 13 amino acids long. Germline V lookup: CDR1 SNHLY, CDR2 FYNNEI. The CDR3 sequence is CASRGAVKNIQYF. The CDR3 nucleotides are TGTGCCAGCAGAGGGGCGGTCAAAAACATTCAGTACTTC.

The J gene is TRBJ2-3, the V gene TRBV19, with 11 bases identical to TRBD1. V dropped 6 bases and J dropped 4; count of bases not matched to a gene: 9. CDR1 LNHDA and CDR2 SQIVND come from the germline V gene (reference sequence). This CDR3 is built from 16 residues. CDR3 region: CASSKIPGQGADTQYF. The DNA of the CDR3 is TGTGCCAGTAGCAAGATCCCGGGACAGGGGGCAGATACGCAGTATTTT.

This sequence joins TRBV10-3 and TRBJ1-1, with 8 bases matching TRBD1. Germline V gene lookup returns CDR1 ENHRY and CDR2 SYGVKD. Unmatched junction bases numbered 4, after V lost 6 bases and J lost 1 base. The CDR3 sequence is 14 residues long. CDR3 residues: CAIRTGTGNTEAFF. The CDR3 nucleotides are TGTGCCATCAGGACGGGGACAGGGAACACTGAAGCTTTCTTT.

Here the CDR3 DNA reads TGCAGCGTCAAAATGTTGGATTTCGGGGAGCTGTTTTTT. It specifies CSVKMLDFGELFF. The chain is built from TRBV29-1 and TRBJ2-2; D unresolved. CDR1 and CDR2 (germline): SQVTM, ANQGSEA. The length of the CDR3 is 13 residues. The V gene lost 6 bases and the J gene lost 7 bases, with 15 bases spanning the gap.

This clonotype appeared many times. The chain recombines TRBV24-1 with TRBJ2-5; 10 bases are shared with TRBD2. CDR3 size: 16 residues. CDR1 KGHDR and CDR2 SFDVKD come from the germline V gene. Losses at the gene ends were 6 bases for V and 3 bases for J; bases not matched to a gene: 9. The CDR3 DNA sequence: TGTGCCACCAGTTCGGCTAGCGGGGGCAACAAAGAGACCCAGTACTTC. Translated, it gives CATSSASGGNKETQYF.

This clonotype was detected ten times or more. V gene TRBV5-5 combines with J gene TRBJ1-5; no clear D gene. Germline V gene data show CDR1 as SGHKS and CDR2 as YYEKEE (reference sequence). The CDR3 has 14 residues. V was pared by 0 bases and J by 2 bases, with 6 bases between. The CDR3: CASSLEGGNQPQHF. The CDR3, as DNA: TGTGCCAGCAGCTTGGAGGGAGGCAATCAGCCCCAGCATTTT.

V usage is TRBV20-1 and J usage is TRBJ2-1; 10 bases map to TRBD2. Germline V gene sequence: CDR1 DFQATT, CDR2 SNEGSKA (reference sequence). The CDR3 is made up of 15 amino acids. V lost 5 bases to trimming and J lost 3 bases; unmatched junction nucleotides: 7. CDR3 region: CSAVTGTSVYNEQFF. CDR3 DNA sequence: TGCAGTGCTGTTACCGGGACTAGCGTCTACAATGAGCAGTTCTTC.